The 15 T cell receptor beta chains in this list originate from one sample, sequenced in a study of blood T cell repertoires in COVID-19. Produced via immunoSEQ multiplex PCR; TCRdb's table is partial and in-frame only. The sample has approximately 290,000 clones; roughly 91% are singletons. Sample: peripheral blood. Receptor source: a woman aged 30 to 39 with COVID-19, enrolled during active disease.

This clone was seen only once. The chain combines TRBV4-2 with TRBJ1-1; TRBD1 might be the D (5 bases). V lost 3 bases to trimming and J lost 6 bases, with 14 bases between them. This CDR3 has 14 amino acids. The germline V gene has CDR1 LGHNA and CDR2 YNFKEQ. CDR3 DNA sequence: TGTGCCAGCAGCCAGGTGGCAGGGAAATCTGAAGCTTTCTTT. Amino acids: CASSQVAGKSEAFF.

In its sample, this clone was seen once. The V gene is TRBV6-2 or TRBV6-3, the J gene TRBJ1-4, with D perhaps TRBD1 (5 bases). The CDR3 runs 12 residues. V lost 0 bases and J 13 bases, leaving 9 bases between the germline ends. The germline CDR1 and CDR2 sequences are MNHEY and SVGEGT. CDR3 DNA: TGTGCCAGCAGTTACTCGGGGGGTATACTGTTTTTT. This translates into CASSYSGGILFF.

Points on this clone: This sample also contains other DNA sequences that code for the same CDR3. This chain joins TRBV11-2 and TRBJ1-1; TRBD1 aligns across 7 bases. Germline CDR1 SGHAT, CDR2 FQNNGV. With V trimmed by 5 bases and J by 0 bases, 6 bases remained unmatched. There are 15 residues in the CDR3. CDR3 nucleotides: TGTGCCAGCAGCCTCGACAGGGCCATGAACACTGAAGCTTTCTTT. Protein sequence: CASSLDRAMNTEAFF.

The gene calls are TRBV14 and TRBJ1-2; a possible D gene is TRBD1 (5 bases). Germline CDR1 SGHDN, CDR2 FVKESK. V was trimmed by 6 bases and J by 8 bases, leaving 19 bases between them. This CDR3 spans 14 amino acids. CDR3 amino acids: CASRRDGRRGGYTF. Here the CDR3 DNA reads TGTGCCAGCAGGCGGGACGGCCGTAGGGGCGGCTACACCTTC.

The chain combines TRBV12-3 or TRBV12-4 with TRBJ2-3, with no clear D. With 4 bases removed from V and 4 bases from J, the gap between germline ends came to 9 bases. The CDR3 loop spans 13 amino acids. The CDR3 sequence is CASSSGEADTQYF. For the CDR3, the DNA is TGTGCCAGCAGTTCCGGAGAGGCAGATACGCAGTATTTT.

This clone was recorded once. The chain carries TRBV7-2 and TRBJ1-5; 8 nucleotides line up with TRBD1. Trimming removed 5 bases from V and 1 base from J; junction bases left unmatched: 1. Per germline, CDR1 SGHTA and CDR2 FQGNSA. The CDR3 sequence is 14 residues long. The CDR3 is CASSRTGSNQPQHF. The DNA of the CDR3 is TGTGCCAGCAGCCGGACAGGGAGCAATCAGCCCCAGCATTTT. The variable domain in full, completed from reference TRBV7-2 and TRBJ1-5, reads GAGVSQSPSNKVTEKGKDVELRCDPISGHTALYWYRQSLGQGLEFLIYFQGNSAPDKSGLPSDRFSAERTGGSVSTLTIQRTQQEDSAVYLCASSRTGSNQPQHFGDGTRLSIL.

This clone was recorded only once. The CDR3 DNA follows: TGCGCCAGCAGCTCGGGACTCAGCCTTACTGAGCAGTTCTTC. It specifies CASSSGLSLTEQFF. The V gene is TRBV5-1, the J gene TRBJ2-1, with D perhaps matching TRBD2 (6 bases). CDR1 is SGHRS and CDR2 is YFSETQ in the germline V gene. The CDR3 length is 14 residues. With 3 bases removed from V and 9 bases from J, the gap between germline ends came to 16 bases.

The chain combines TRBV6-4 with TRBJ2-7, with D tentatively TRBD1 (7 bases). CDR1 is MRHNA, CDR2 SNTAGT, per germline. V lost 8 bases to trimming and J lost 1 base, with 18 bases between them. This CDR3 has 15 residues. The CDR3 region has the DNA TGTGCCAGCTGGGACTGGGACAGAAAATCCTACGAGCAGTACTTC. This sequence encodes CASWDWDRKSYEQYF.

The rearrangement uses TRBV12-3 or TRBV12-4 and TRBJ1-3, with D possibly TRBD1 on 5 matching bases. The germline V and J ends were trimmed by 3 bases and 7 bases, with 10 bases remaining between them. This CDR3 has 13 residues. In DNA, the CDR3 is TGTGCCAGCAGTTTTGGGGGGGGTAACACCATATATTTT. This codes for CASSFGGGNTIYF.

CDR3 loop: CASTHLGGSGANVLTF. The CDR3 bases are TGCGCCAGCACTCACCTAGGGGGTTCTGGGGCCAACGTCCTGACTTTC. The chain uses TRBV23-1 and TRBJ2-6, with D perhaps matching TRBD1 (6 bases). TRBV23-1 qualifies as an ORF whose function is uncertain. The CDR3 totals 16 residues. Trimming pared 7 bases from V and 1 base from J, leaving 14 bases between.

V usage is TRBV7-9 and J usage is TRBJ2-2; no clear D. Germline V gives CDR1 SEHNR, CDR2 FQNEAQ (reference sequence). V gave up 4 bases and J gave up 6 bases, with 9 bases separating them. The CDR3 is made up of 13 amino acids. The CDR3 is CASSSGAAGELFF. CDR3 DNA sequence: TGTGCCAGCAGCTCAGGCGCAGCCGGGGAGCTGTTTTTT.

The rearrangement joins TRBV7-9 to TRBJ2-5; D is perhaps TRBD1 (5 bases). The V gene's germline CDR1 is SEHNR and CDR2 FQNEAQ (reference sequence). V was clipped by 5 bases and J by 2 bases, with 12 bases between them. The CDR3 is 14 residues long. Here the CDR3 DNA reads TGTGCCAGCAGCCCCCTGGGGCCTCAAGAGACCCAGTACTTC. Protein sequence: CASSPLGPQETQYF.

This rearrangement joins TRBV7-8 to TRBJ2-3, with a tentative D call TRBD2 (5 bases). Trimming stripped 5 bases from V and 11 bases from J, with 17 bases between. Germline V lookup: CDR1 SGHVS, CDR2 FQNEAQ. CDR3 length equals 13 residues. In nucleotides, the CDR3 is TGTGCCAGCAGCCCCAGTGGTCGAGGGAAGCAGTATTTT. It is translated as CASSPSGRGKQYF.

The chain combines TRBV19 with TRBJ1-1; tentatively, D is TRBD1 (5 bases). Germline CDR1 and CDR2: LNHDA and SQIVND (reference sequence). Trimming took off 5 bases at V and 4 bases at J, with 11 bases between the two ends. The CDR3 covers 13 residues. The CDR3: CASSLGGSTEAFF. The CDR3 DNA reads TGTGCCAGTAGTCTGGGGGGAAGCACTGAAGCTTTCTTT.

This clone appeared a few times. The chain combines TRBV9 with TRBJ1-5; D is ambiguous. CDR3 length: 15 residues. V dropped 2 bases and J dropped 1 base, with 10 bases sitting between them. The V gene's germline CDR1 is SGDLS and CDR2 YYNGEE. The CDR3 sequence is CASSVGGRSNQPQHF. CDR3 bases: TGTGCCAGCAGCGTTGGAGGGAGGAGCAATCAGCCCCAGCATTTT.